The rows below give T cell receptor beta chains drawn from one sample of a study of cytomegalovirus exposure and HLA in healthy donors. Clones were sequenced by immunoSEQ multiplex PCR, and TCRdb holds only the in-frame ones, with some missing. The sample yields about 180,000 clones, approximately 80% seen once. Sequencing used PBMCs. Every receptor here comes from a girl aged 5 to 17 in good health and CMV-seropositive. Each CDR3 is given with its conserved first and last residue. D genes are given only for firm matches. Clone size is not always given. Where it is, it says once, few, many or a class for expanded clones.

clone_size	d_call	v_call	j_call	cdr3_aa	cdr3_nt
NA	TRBD1	TRBV25-1	TRBJ2-2	CASSASMGQGAVGELFF	TGTGCCAGCAGTGCATCCATGGGACAGGGGGCGGTCGGGGAGCTGTTTTTT
NA	NA	TRBV10-1	TRBJ2-4	CASSESRGNIQYF	TGCGCCAGCAGTGAGTCGAGGGGGAACATTCAGTACTTC
NA	NA	TRBV13	TRBJ2-5	CASSPEVGETQYF	TGTGCCAGCAGCCCGGAGGTGGGGGAGACCCAGTACTTC
NA	NA	TRBV6-5	TRBJ2-7	CASRGSRITYEQYF	TGTGCCAGCAGGGGTAGCCGGATCACCTACGAGCAGTACTTC
NA	NA	TRBV2	TRBJ1-2	CASSFGPGNGGYGYTF	TGTGCCAGCAGTTTCGGCCCAGGGAACGGTGGCTATGGCTACACCTTC
NA	NA	TRBV9	TRBJ1-5	CASSVDSGQPQHF	TGTGCCAGCAGCGTAGATTCGGGACAGCCCCAGCATTTT
NA	NA	TRBV6-5	TRBJ2-3	CASSYLRGTQYF	TGTGCCAGCAGTTATTTAAGGGGTACGCAGTATTTT
NA	TRBD1	TRBV18	TRBJ1-2	CASSPRTGREGYTF	TGTGCCAGCTCACCGAGGACAGGGAGGGAGGGCTACACCTTC
NA	TRBD2	TRBV5-5	TRBJ2-7	CASSLPPGLAGVEQYF	TGTGCCAGCAGCTTGCCCCCGGGACTAGCGGGAGTCGAGCAGTACTTC
NA	NA	TRBV9	TRBJ2-3	CASSPWTSTDTQYF	TGTGCCAGCAGCCCATGGACTAGCACAGATACGCAGTATTTT
NA	NA	TRBV19	TRBJ1-5	CASSILPGSQPQHF	TGTGCCAGTAGTATACTCCCAGGGTCGCAGCCCCAGCATTTT
NA	NA	TRBV5-6	TRBJ2-6	CASSFGLGANVLTF	TGTGCCAGCAGCTTCGGTTTGGGGGCCAACGTCCTGACTTTC
NA	TRBD2	TRBV13	TRBJ2-3	CASSPSGGSTTDTQYF	TGTGCCAGCAGCCCCTCGGGGGGATCCACCACAGATACGCAGTATTTT
few	TRBD2	TRBV4-2	TRBJ2-5	CASSRDVAGVQQETQYF	TGTGCCAGCAGCCGAGATGTAGCGGGAGTTCAGCAAGAGACCCAGTACTTC
NA	TRBD1	TRBV6-5	TRBJ1-2	CASRQGALGYTF	TGTGCCAGCCGACAGGGGGCGCTGGGCTACACCTTC
NA	NA	TRBV6-5	TRBJ1-1	CASSYRQGGTEAFF	TGTGCCAGCAGTTATAGGCAGGGAGGCACTGAAGCTTTCTTT
NA	NA	TRBV18	TRBJ1-3	CASSPLSGVTSGNTIYF	TGTGCCAGCTCACCACTTTCCGGGGTAACCTCTGGAAACACCATATATTTT
few	NA	TRBV25-1	TRBJ1-2	CASKSSSGANYGYTF	TGTGCCAGCAAGAGTAGTTCAGGGGCAAACTATGGCTACACCTTC
NA	NA	TRBV5-1	TRBJ2-3	CASGPWATDTQYF	TGCGCCAGCGGCCCCTGGGCCACAGATACGCAGTATTTT
NA	TRBD1	TRBV5-1	TRBJ1-2	CASGDRGANYGYTF	TGCGCCAGCGGCGACAGGGGAGCTAACTATGGCTACACCTTC
NA	NA	TRBV7-9	TRBJ1-3	CASSLAASSGNTIYF	TGTGCCAGCAGCTTAGCCGCCAGCTCTGGAAACACCATATATTTT
NA	NA	TRBV27	TRBJ2-7	CASSFLGAEYEQYF	TGTGCCAGCAGTTTCCTAGGGGCCGAATACGAGCAGTACTTC
once	TRBD2	TRBV5-4	TRBJ2-5	CASSLGLAGVRETQYF	TGTGCCAGCAGCTTGGGGCTAGCGGGAGTAAGAGAGACCCAGTACTTC
NA	TRBD1	TRBV5-1	TRBJ1-4	CASSLEGTGNEKLFF	TGCGCCAGCAGCTTGGAGGGGACAGGGAATGAAAAACTGTTTTTT
few	NA	TRBV4-1	TRBJ2-3	CASSQDMPSVGTDTQYF	TGCGCCAGCAGCCAAGATATGCCTAGCGTGGGCACAGATACGCAGTATTTT
NA	NA	TRBV30	TRBJ2-3	CAWSIGGKGTDTQYF	TGTGCCTGGAGTATCGGGGGTAAGGGCACAGATACGCAGTATTTT
NA	NA	TRBV5-4	TRBJ2-3	CASSLYGGDTQYF	TGTGCCAGCAGCTTGTATGGGGGGGATACGCAGTATTTT
NA	TRBD1	TRBV30	TRBJ2-5	CAWSVQGRETQYF	TGTGCCTGGAGTGTACAGGGGCGGGAGACCCAGTACTTC
few	NA	TRBV6-5	TRBJ2-6	CASSYSRSSGANVLTF	TGTGCCAGCAGTTACTCGCGGAGCTCTGGGGCCAACGTCCTGACTTTC
NA	NA	TRBV5-8	TRBJ2-4	CASSEAWGRYWLAKNIQYF	TGTGCCAGCAGCGAAGCGTGGGGCCGATACTGGTTAGCCAAAAACATTCAGTACTTC
NA	NA	TRBV5-1	TRBJ1-1	CASSLGTPPTFEAFF	TGCGCCAGCAGCTTGGGCACACCCCCGACTTTTGAAGCTTTCTTT
NA	NA	TRBV18	TRBJ2-7	CASSRGTVSYEQYF	TGTGCCAGCTCACGAGGAACTGTATCCTACGAGCAGTACTTC
NA	TRBD2	TRBV19	TRBJ2-7	CATGLGYQQYF	TGTGCCACCGGACTAGGTTATCAGCAGTACTTC
NA	NA	TRBV6-5	TRBJ1-1	CASSYSIIGGNTEAFF	TGTGCCAGCAGTTACTCTATCATCGGGGGAAACACTGAAGCTTTCTTT
NA	TRBD2	TRBV6-5	TRBJ2-1	CASSRLAGVGEQFF	TGTGCCAGCAGCCGACTAGCGGGAGTCGGTGAGCAGTTCTTC
NA	TRBD1	TRBV7-9	TRBJ1-2	CASIEEGTGLGYTF	TGTGCCAGCATCGAAGAAGGGACAGGGCTTGGCTACACCTTC
NA	NA	TRBV19	TRBJ2-1	CASREGGYNEQFF	TGTGCCAGTAGAGAGGGGGGGTACAATGAGCAGTTCTTC
NA	NA	TRBV4-2	TRBJ1-1	CASSQGTGPNTEAFF	TGTGCCAGCAGCCAAGGAACAGGACCGAACACTGAAGCTTTCTTT
NA	TRBD2	TRBV25-1	TRBJ2-1	CASSENGRAGGQFF	TGTGCCAGCAGTGAAAACGGGAGGGCCGGGGGGCAGTTCTTC
NA	NA	TRBV15	TRBJ2-4	CATSSLPRSFSYF	TGTGCCACCAGCAGCCTTCCTAGAAGCTTTTCTTACTTC
NA	TRBD2	TRBV25-1	TRBJ2-1	CASSATSGWEVFF	TGTGCCAGCAGTGCGACTAGCGGGTGGGAGGTGTTCTTC
NA	NA	TRBV29-1	TRBJ2-1	CSVEAFRLNNEQFF	TGCAGCGTTGAAGCCTTTCGTCTAAACAATGAGCAGTTCTTC
NA	NA	TRBV29-1	TRBJ2-1	CSVGGASGSYNEQFF	TGCAGCGTTGGGGGGGCTAGCGGCTCCTACAATGAGCAGTTCTTC
NA	TRBD2	TRBV5-6	TRBJ2-7	CASSSWTSGRREQYF	TGTGCCAGCAGCTCCTGGACTAGCGGGAGAAGAGAGCAGTACTTC
NA	NA	TRBV19	TRBJ2-7	CASSNTYEQYF	TGTGCCAGTAGTAATACCTACGAGCAGTACTTC
few	NA	TRBV6-5	TRBJ2-5	CASSYSINAGQETQYF	TGTGCCAGCAGTTACTCGATTAATGCGGGTCAAGAGACCCAGTACTTC
NA	TRBD1	TRBV5-6	TRBJ2-4	CASSFGQGLAKNIQYF	TGTGCCAGCAGCTTTGGACAGGGACTAGCCAAAAACATTCAGTACTTC
NA	NA	TRBV15	TRBJ1-1	CATSSSRGAEAFF	TGTGCCACCAGTTCCAGCAGGGGCGCTGAAGCTTTCTTT